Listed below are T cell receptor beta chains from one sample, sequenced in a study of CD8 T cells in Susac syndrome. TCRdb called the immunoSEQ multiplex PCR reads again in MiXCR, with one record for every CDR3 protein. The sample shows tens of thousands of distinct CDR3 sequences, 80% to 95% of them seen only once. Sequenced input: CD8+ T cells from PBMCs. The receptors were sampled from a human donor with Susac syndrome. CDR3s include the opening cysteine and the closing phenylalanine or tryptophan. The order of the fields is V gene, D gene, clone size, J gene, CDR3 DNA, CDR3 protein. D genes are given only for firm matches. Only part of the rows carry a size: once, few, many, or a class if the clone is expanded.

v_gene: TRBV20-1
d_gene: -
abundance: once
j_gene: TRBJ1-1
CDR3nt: TGCAGTGCTAGTAGGTTCGGGGGCACTGAAGCTTTCTTT
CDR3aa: CSASRFGGTEAFF

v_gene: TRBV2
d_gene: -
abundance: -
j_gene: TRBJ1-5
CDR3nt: TGTGCCAGCAGTGACAGCCATAGCAATCAGCCCCAGCATTTT
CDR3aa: CASSDSHSNQPQHF

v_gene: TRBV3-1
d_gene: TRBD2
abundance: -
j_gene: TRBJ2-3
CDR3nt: TGTGCCAGCAGCCAAGTTGGGGAGGGAGCAGATACGCAGTATTTT
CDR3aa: CASSQVGEGADTQYF

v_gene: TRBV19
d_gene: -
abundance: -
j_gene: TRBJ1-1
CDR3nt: TGTGCCAGTAGACTCCAGACGGGGACGGTGGCTTTCTTT
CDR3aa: CASRLQTGTVAFF

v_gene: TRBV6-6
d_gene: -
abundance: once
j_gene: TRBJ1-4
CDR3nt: TGTGCCAGCAGCCGGGGCAGTGAAAAACTGTTTTTT
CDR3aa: CASSRGSEKLFF

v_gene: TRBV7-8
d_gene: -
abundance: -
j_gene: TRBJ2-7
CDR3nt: TGTGCCAGCAGCCACAGGCGAATTAGCTCCTACGAGCAGTACTTC
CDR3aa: CASSHRRISSYEQYF

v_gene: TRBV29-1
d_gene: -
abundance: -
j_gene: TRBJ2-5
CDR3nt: TGCAGCGTTGGGATATGGAGCGGCCAAGAGACCCAGTACTTC
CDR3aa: CSVGIWSGQETQYF

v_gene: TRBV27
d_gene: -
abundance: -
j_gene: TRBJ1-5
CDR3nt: TGTGCCAGCAGGGACGGTAGCAATCAGCCCCAGCATTTT
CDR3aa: CASRDGSNQPQHF

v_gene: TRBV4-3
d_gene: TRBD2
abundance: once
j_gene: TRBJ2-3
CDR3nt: TGCGCCAGCAGCCAAGATCAGGGCGGGAGTACAGATACGCAGTATTTT
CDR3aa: CASSQDQGGSTDTQYF

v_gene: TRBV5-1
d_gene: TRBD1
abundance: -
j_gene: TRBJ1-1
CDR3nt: TGCGCCAGCAGGACCGGGACAGGGGTATCTGAAGCTTTCTTT
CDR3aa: CASRTGTGVSEAFF

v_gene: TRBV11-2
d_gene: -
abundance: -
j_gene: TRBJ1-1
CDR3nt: TGTGCCAGCAGCTTAGGGGGCCCTAGGGCTTTCTTT
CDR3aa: CASSLGGPRAFF

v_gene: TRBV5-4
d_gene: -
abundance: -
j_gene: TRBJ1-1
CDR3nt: TGTGCCAGCAGCTCTGGGGCGAACACTGAAGCTTTCTTT
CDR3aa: CASSSGANTEAFF

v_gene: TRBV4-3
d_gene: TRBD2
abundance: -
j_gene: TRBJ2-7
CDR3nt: TGCGCCAGCAGCCAAGTGGGAGGGTCCTACGAGCAGTACTTC
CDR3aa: CASSQVGGSYEQYF

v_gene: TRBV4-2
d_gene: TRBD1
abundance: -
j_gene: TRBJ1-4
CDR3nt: TGTGCCAGCAGCCAAGAGGGACAGACGAATGAAAAACTGTTTTTT
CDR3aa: CASSQEGQTNEKLFF

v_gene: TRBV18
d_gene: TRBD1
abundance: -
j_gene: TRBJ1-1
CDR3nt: TGTGCCAGCTCACCACCGGGACAGCCCACCATGAACACTGAAGCTTTCTTT
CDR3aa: CASSPPGQPTMNTEAFF

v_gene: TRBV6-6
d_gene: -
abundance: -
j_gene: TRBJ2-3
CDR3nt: TGTGCCAGCAGTTGGGGGGACACTACTAGCACAGATACGCAGTATTTT
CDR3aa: CASSWGDTTSTDTQYF

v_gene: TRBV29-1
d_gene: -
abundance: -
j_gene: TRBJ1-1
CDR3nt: TGCAGCGCCAGACCGCACCCAAGAATCACTGAAGCTTTCTTT
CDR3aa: CSARPHPRITEAFF

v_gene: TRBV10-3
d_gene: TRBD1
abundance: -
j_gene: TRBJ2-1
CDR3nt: TGTGCCATCAGTGGGGGGACAGCTATCTACAATGAGCAGTTCTTC
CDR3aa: CAISGGTAIYNEQFF

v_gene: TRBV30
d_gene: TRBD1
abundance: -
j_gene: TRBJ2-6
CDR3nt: TGTGCCTGGAGTCCTGGGACAGGGTCCCTCTCTGGGGCCAACGTCCTGACTTTC
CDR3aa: CAWSPGTGSLSGANVLTF

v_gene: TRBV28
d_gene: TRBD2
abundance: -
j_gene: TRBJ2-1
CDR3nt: TGTGCCAGCAGTTCAACTAGCGGGAGGGATGAGCAGTTCTTC
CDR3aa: CASSSTSGRDEQFF

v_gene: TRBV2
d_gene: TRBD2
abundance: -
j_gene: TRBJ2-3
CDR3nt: TGTGCCAGCCGGCGTTTTCGACTAGCGGGAGCCACAGATACGCAGTATTTT
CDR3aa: CASRRFRLAGATDTQYF

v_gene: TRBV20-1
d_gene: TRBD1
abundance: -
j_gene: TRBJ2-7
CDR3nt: TGCAGTGCTCCCAAGGCAGGGACAGGGGGAGAGCAGTACTTC
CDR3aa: CSAPKAGTGGEQYF

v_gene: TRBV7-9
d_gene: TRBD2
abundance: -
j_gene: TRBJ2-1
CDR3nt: TGTGCCAGCAGCTCCGGACTAGCGGGATTCGGGGAGCAGTTCTTC
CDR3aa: CASSSGLAGFGEQFF

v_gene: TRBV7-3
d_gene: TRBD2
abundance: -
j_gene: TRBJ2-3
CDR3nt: TGTGCCAGCAGCGGCGGGGGGACAGATACGCAGTATTTT
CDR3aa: CASSGGGTDTQYF

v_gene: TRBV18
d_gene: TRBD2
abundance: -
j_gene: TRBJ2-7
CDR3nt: TGTGCCAGCTCACCACCCGGGACTAGCGGGAGTGGCGAGCAGTACTTC
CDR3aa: CASSPPGTSGSGEQYF

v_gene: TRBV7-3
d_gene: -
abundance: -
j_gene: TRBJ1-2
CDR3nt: TGTGCCAGCAGCTTACGGGGGGGCCAGGGGCATGGTGGCTACACCTTC
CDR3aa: CASSLRGGQGHGGYTF

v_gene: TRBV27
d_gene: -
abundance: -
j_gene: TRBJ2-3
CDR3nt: TGTGCCAGCAGTCTGGAGGGCCTTGGCACAGATACGCAGTATTTT
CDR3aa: CASSLEGLGTDTQYF

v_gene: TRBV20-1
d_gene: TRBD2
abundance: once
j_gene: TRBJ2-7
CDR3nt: TGCAGTGCTAGGTCGGTAGCGGGACCCTACGAGCAGTACTTC
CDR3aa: CSARSVAGPYEQYF